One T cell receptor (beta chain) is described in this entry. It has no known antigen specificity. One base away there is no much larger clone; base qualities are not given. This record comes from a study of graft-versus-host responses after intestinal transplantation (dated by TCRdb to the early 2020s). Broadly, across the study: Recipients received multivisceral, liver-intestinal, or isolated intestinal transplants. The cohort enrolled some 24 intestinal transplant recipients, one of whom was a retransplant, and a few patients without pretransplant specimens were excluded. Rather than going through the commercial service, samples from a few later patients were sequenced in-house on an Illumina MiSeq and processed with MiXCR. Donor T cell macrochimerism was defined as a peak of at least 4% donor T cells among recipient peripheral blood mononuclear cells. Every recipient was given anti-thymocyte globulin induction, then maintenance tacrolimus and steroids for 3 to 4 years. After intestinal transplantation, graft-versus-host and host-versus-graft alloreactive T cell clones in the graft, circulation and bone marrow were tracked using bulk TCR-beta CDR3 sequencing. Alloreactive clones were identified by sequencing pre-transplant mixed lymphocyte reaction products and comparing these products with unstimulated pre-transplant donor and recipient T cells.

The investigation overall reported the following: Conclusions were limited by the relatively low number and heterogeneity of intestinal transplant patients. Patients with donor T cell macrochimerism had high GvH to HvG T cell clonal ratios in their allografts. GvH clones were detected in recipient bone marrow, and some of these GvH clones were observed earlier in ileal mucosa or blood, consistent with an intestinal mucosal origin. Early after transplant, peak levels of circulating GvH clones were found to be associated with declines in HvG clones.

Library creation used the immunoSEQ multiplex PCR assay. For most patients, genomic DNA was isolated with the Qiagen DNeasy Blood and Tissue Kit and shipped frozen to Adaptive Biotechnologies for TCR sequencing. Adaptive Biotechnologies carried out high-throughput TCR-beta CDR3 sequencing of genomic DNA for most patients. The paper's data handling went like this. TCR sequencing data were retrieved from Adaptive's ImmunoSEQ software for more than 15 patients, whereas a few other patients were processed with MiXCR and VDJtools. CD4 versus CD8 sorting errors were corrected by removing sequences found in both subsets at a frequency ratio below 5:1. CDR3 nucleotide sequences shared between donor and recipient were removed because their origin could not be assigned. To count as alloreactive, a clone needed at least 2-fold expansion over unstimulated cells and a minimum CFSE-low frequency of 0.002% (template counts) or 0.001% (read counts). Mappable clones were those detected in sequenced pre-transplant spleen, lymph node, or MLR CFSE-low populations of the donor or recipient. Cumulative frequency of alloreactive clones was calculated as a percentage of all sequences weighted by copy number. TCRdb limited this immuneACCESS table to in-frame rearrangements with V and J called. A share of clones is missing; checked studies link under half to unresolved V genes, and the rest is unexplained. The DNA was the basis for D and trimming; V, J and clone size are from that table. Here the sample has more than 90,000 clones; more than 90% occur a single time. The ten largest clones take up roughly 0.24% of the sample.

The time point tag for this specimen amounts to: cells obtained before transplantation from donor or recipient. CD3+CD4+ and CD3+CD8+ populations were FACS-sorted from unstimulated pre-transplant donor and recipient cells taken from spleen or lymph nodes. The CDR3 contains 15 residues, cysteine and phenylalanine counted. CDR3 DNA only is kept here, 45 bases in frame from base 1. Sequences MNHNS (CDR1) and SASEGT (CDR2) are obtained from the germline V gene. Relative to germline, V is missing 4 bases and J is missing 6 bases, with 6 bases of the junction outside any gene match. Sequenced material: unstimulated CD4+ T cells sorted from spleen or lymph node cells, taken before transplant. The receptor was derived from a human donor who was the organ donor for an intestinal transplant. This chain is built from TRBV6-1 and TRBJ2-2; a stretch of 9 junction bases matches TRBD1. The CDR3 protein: CASSVRDRVAGELFF. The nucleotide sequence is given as TGTGCCAGCAGTGTAAGGGACAGGGTCGCCGGGGAGCTGTTTTTT.